This T cell receptor (beta chain) was sequenced during a study of OX40 agonist ivuxolimab in advanced cancers. Study in general: Ivuxolimab, an antibody that agonizes OX40 (CD134), was administered to the patients. Partial responses were seen in three patients, one with hepatocellular carcinoma and two with cutaneous melanoma.

The cohort excluded patients with autoimmune disease history or systemic immunosuppression. Only in-frame clones appear in the TCRdb table, and some are missing; sequencing was by immunoSEQ multiplex PCR. The sample has around 24,000 clones, roughly 84% seen once. The CDR3 has 13 amino acids. CDR1 is SGHRS and CDR2 is YFSETQ in the germline V gene. Trimming removed 7 bases from V and 4 bases from J; junction bases left unmatched: 7. This clone was seen just once. The sequencing used CD4+ or CD8+ T cells sorted from blood, collected in a trial of the OX40 agonist ivuxolimab. The TCR was taken from an adult with an advanced solid tumor such as melanoma, head and neck, liver or kidney cancer. The chain has TRBV5-1 and TRBJ2-7, with TRBD1 identical over 8 bases. The CDR3 region is CASGGTGRYEQYF. As DNA, the CDR3 is TGCGCCAGCGGAGGGACAGGCCGTTACGAGCAGTACTTC.